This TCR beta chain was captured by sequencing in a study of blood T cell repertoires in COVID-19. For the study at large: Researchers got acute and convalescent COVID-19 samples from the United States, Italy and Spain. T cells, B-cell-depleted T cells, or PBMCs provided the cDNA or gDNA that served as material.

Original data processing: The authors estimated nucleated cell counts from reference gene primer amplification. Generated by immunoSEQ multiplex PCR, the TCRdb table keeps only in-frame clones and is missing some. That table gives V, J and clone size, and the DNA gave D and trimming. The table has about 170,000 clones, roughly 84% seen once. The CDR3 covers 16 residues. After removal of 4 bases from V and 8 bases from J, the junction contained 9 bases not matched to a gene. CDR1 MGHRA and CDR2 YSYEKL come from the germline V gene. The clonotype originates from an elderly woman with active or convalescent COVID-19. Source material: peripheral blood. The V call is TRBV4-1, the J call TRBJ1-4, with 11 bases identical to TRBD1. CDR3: CASSRPAGQGAEKLFF. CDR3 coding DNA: TGCGCCAGCAGCCGGCCCGCCGGACAGGGGGCCGAAAAACTGTTTTTT.